Shown below are 25 T cell receptor beta chains from a single sample sequenced in a study of shared clonotypes between healthy human individuals. Only in-frame clones appear in the TCRdb table, and some are missing; sequencing was by immunoSEQ multiplex PCR. The sample lists 2 million to 2.5 million clones, 85% to 95% occurring once. Sequenced material: naive CD4+ T cells from PBMCs. Documented subset: CD45RA+ positively selected. Every receptor here comes from a man aged 18 to 30 in good health. Some clones in this sample may be carry-over from other donors' samples.

The chain links TRBV6-5 to TRBJ1-6, with D uncertain. CDR1 and CDR2 (germline): MNHEY, SVGAGI. The CDR3 runs 15 residues. V lost 0 bases to trimming and J lost 11 bases, with 14 bases between them. CDR3 region: CASSYSGDPGAPLHF. The DNA for the CDR3 is TGTGCCAGCAGTTACTCGGGTGACCCTGGCGCACCCCTCCACTTT.

The J gene is TRBJ2-1, the V gene TRBV7-3; the match to TRBD2 covers 7 bases. The CDR3 has 15 amino acids. CDR1 and CDR2 (germline): SGHTA, FQGTGA. The J segment lost 5 bases and the V segment lost 4 bases, leaving 8 bases of the junction unmatched. CDR3 amino acids: CASSSREAGNNEQFF. CDR3 DNA sequence: TGTGCCAGCAGCTCACGGGAGGCCGGGAACAATGAGCAGTTCTTC.

The genes are TRBV7-9 and TRBJ1-1; 7 nucleotides match TRBD1. After removal of 4 bases from V and 5 bases from J, the junction contained 7 bases not matched to a gene. The CDR3 is 14 residues long. Germline V gene lookup returns CDR1 SEHNR and CDR2 FQNEAQ (reference sequence). CDR3 loop: CASSYRGSGTEAFF. The CDR3 nucleotides are TGTGCCAGCAGCTACAGGGGTTCGGGGACTGAAGCTTTCTTT.

This clone has a single count. V gene TRBV7-3 combines with J gene TRBJ2-2; 9 bases fit TRBD1. With V trimmed by 4 bases and J by 7 bases, 13 bases remained unmatched. Germline V gene sequence: CDR1 SGHTA, CDR2 FQGTGA. The CDR3 runs to 17 residues. In DNA form, the CDR3 reads TGTGCCAGCAGCTCCGGGGACAGGGCGTCTAACGGCGGGGAGCTGTTTTTT. Translation gives CASSSGDRASNGGELFF. The full variable domain, with the rest looked up from reference TRBV7-3 and TRBJ2-2, is GAGVSQTPSNKVTEKGKYVELRCDPISGHTALYWYRQSLGQGPEFLIYFQGTGAADDSGLPNDRFFAVRPEGSVSTLKIQRTERGDSAVYLCASSSGDRASNGGELFFGEGSRLTVL.

The rearrangement joins TRBV29-1 to TRBJ2-1; 7 bases are a match to TRBD2. Looked up from germline, CDR1 is SQVTM and CDR2 is ANQGSEA. This CDR3 has 13 amino acids. Unmatched junction bases numbered 3, after V lost 7 bases and J lost 0 bases. The DNA for the CDR3 is TGCAGCGCTAAGCGGGACTCCTACAATGAGCAGTTCTTC. Amino acid sequence: CSAKRDSYNEQFF.

The rearrangement links TRBV18 to TRBJ1-2; D remains unclear. Between the trimmed V and J ends, which lost 2 bases and 4 bases, there was a span of 11 bases. Germline V gene sequence: CDR1 KGHSH, CDR2 LQKENI. The CDR3 is 14 amino acids. This CDR3 is CASSPGPGGYGYTF. As DNA, the CDR3 is TGTGCCAGCTCACCAGGGCCGGGAGGCTATGGCTACACCTTC.

The chain couples TRBV5-1 to TRBJ1-2; D is unresolved. Looked up from germline, CDR1 is SGHRS and CDR2 is YFSETQ. The CDR3 is 16 amino acids. V was clipped by 0 bases and J by 8 bases, with 20 bases between them. The CDR3 nucleotides read TGCGCCAGCAGCTTGGGCGACGCCAAGGGAGCTATAGGCTACACCTTC. Its translation is CASSLGDAKGAIGYTF.

The CDR3 DNA sequence: TGTGCCAGCTCACCACTGGAGGCACAGGTCCATATCATAGATACGCAGTATTTT. Translating it yields CASSPLEAQVHIIDTQYF. The rearrangement joins TRBV18 to TRBJ2-3; possibly TRBD1 or TRBD2 for D (5 bases each). V was pared by 1 base and J by 5 bases, with 22 bases between. The CDR3 is 18 amino acids. Germline V gene data show CDR1 as KGHSH and CDR2 as LQKENI. Supplemented by reference TRBV18 and TRBJ2-3, the full variable domain reads NAGVMQNPRHLVRRRGQEARLRCSPMKGHSHVYWYRQLPEEGLKFMVYLQKENIIDESGMPKERFSAEFPKEGPSILRIQQVVRGDSAAYFCASSPLEAQVHIIDTQYFGPGTRLTVL.

This chain uses TRBV9 with TRBJ2-1, with TRBD2 identical over 8 bases. This CDR3 is 18 amino acids long. Per germline, CDR1 SGDLS and CDR2 YYNGEE. V lost 0 bases to trimming and J lost 3 bases; unmatched junction nucleotides: 11. The CDR3 DNA reads TGTGCCAGCAGCGTAGGTCTAGCGGGCCCGTGGGGCTACAATGAGCAGTTCTTC. Translating gives CASSVGLAGPWGYNEQFF.

V gene TRBV30 combines with J gene TRBJ2-5; D unresolved. The DNA end is a closer match to TRBJ2-7, so the J assignment may be wrong. The CDR3 extends over 12 amino acids. CDR1 and CDR2 (germline): GTSNPN, SVGIG (reference sequence). CDR3 residues: CAWAVGFYEQYF. The CDR3 DNA is TGTGCCTGGGCGGTAGGGTTCTACGAGCAGTACTTC.

V usage is TRBV6-1 and J usage is TRBJ1-4; D gene uncertain. Looked up from germline, CDR1 is MNHNS and CDR2 is SASEGT. The CDR3 covers 12 residues. V was clipped by 8 bases and J by 4 bases, with 8 bases between them. CDR3 nucleotide sequence: TGTGCCAGCCGACCGGGTAATGAAAAACTGTTTTTT. Its protein is CASRPGNEKLFF.

This chain joins TRBV5-8 and TRBJ1-3; tentative D call: TRBD1 (6 bases). The germline CDR1 and CDR2 sequences are SGHTS and YDEGEE. This CDR3 has 14 residues. The V and J ends lost 4 bases and 4 bases respectively, with 12 bases between them. In DNA, the CDR3 is TGTGCCAGCAGCAGGGGGATAGCGGGAAACACCATATATTTT. Its translation is CASSRGIAGNTIYF.

DNA of the CDR3: TGCGCCAGCAGCCCTATTCGCTCCACTCGGGAGTTCTTC. This translates into CASSPIRSTREFF. J is TRBJ2-1 and V is TRBV5-1; D is uncertain. This CDR3 has 13 residues. Germline CDR1 and CDR2: SGHRS and YFSETQ. The V end was cut by 4 bases, the J end by 14 bases, with 19 bases between.

This sequence joins TRBV7-9 and TRBJ2-5; D is tentatively TRBD1 or TRBD2 (5 bases each). The germline gives CDR1 SEHNR, CDR2 FQNEAQ (reference sequence). Between the trimmed V and J ends, which lost 5 bases and 2 bases, there was a span of 18 bases. The CDR3 loop spans 16 amino acids. The CDR3 DNA reads TGTGCCAGCAGCCCGACGCCGGGGTCAGGGCAAGAGACCCAGTACTTC. This gives the protein CASSPTPGSGQETQYF.

V gene TRBV18 combines with J gene TRBJ2-3; perhaps TRBD2 as D (6 bases). CDR3 length: 15 residues. Deletions cut 8 bases from V and 1 base from J, with 16 bases between. Germline values: CDR1 KGHSH, CDR2 LQKENI. CDR3 sequence (DNA): TGTGCCAGCACAGTTCGGAGGGCCGGCACAGATACGCAGTATTTT. Protein sequence: CASTVRRAGTDTQYF.

The chain has TRBV9 and TRBJ2-5; D not certain. The CDR3 runs 13 residues. Germline CDR1 reads SGDLS; CDR2 reads YYNGEE. Trimming removed 0 bases from V and 5 bases from J, with 8 bases in between. CDR3 sequence reads: CASSVGVLETQYF. For the CDR3, the DNA is TGTGCCAGCAGCGTAGGAGTTTTGGAGACCCAGTACTTC.

The chain combines TRBV11-3 with TRBJ2-3, with D tentatively TRBD1 or TRBD2 (5 bases each). Germline CDR1 and CDR2: SGHNT and YENEEA. V was shortened by 5 bases and J by 5 bases, with 17 bases between the two germline ends. The CDR3 is made up of 15 amino acids. The CDR3, as DNA: TGTGCCAGCAGCCCAAGAACAGGAAGCGGAGATACGCAGTATTTT. Its translation is CASSPRTGSGDTQYF.

This clone was counted once. One end of the junction fails to match germline, which may point to a read error. The J gene is TRBJ2-5, the V gene TRBV5-1; the D is unclear. The CDR3 length is 13 residues. CDR1 and CDR2 from the germline V gene are SGHRS and YFSETQ. The CDR3 nucleotides are TGCGCCAGCCGCTTAGTCGTCCAAGAGACCCAGTACTTC. Its translation is CASRLVVQETQYF.

J is TRBJ1-2 and V is TRBV7-9; D gene unclear. Trimming left V 5 bases short and J 8 bases short, with 18 bases between. The CDR3 has 14 residues. The V gene's germline CDR1 is SEHNR and CDR2 FQNEAQ (reference sequence). CDR3 in DNA: TGTGCCAGCAGCCTTGCCGGATGGGTCGGGGGCTACACCTTC. This encodes CASSLAGWVGGYTF.

This clone was detected only once. The chain couples TRBV4-2 to TRBJ2-1; 9 nucleotides match TRBD2. The germline V gene encodes CDR1 LGHNA and CDR2 YNFKEQ. V trimming: 4 bases; J trimming: 5 bases; junction bases outside the gene matches: 6. This CDR3 is built from 15 residues. For the CDR3, the DNA is TGTGCCAGCAGCCCGCGGGAGGGCCACAACAATGAGCAGTTCTTC. Translated: CASSPREGHNNEQFF.

The V gene is TRBV2, the J gene TRBJ2-1; D is uncertain. CDR1 and CDR2 from the germline V gene are SNHLY and FYNNEI. V was cut by 4 bases and J by 3 bases, with 10 bases left in between. The CDR3 loop spans 14 amino acids. DNA of the CDR3: TGTGCCAGCAGTGGGCAGGTCGGCTACAATGAGCAGTTCTTC. Translated, it gives CASSGQVGYNEQFF.

The genes are TRBV5-1 and TRBJ2-2; D uncertain. Germline CDR1 SGHRS, CDR2 YFSETQ. CDR3 length: 18 amino acids. V lost 1 base and J lost 6, with 22 bases in between. This CDR3 is CASSLYGRPNEGAGELFF. CDR3 DNA sequence: TGCGCCAGCAGCTTGTACGGTCGCCCCAACGAAGGTGCCGGGGAGCTGTTTTTT.

The chain employs TRBV4-1 and TRBJ2-7; TRBD2 matches at 15 bases. In germline, CDR1 is MGHRA, CDR2 YSYEKL. This CDR3 has 17 amino acids. V gave up 2 bases and J gave up 5 bases; unmatched junction bases: 7. This CDR3 reads CASSQPRTSGRVHEQYF. CDR3 DNA sequence: TGCGCCAGCAGCCAACCACGGACTAGCGGGAGGGTCCACGAGCAGTACTTC.

V is TRBV4-2 and J is TRBJ2-7; D possibly uses TRBD1 or TRBD2 (5 bases each). Germline V lookup: CDR1 LGHNA, CDR2 YNFKEQ. V was pared by 3 bases and J by 0 bases, with 12 bases between. The CDR3 is made up of 15 amino acids. CDR3 sequence (DNA): TGTGCCAGCAGCCATGGGACGCTAGCCTCCTACGAGCAGTACTTC. This translates into CASSHGTLASYEQYF.

This rearrangement joins TRBV6-5 to TRBJ1-2; 10 bases are a match to TRBD1. J lost 8 bases, V lost 4 bases, and 7 bases had no gene match. Germline V gives CDR1 MNHEY, CDR2 SVGAGI. CDR3 length: 14 residues. The CDR3 bases are TGTGCCAGCAGTTGGGACAGGGGTGTACAGGGCTACACCTTC. Translated: CASSWDRGVQGYTF.